These 3 T cell receptor beta chains were all obtained from the same sample, sequenced in a study of control samples from healthy donors and cancer patients. Produced via immunoSEQ multiplex PCR; TCRdb's table is partial and in-frame only. Of around 120,000 clones listed, around 86% were seen once; the top ten hold around 8.7%. The sequencing sample was made of blood. These TCRs come from a man in his forties in good health.

The chain combines TRBV18 with TRBJ1-1; no clear D. The CDR3 is 13 amino acids. CDR1 is KGHSH, CDR2 LQKENI, per germline. V lost 3 bases, J lost 3 bases, and 8 bases lay in between. The CDR3 DNA is TGTGCCAGCTCACCCGACCAGTACACTGAAGCTTTCTTT. Translating it yields CASSPDQYTEAFF.

The chain joins TRBV7-6 to TRBJ1-1; D gene ambiguous. This CDR3 has 13 residues. Germline CDR1 is SGHVS and CDR2 is FNYEAQ. Trimming removed 8 bases from V and 4 bases from J, with 14 bases in between. CDR3 loop: CASAGFPLTEAFF. The CDR3 nucleotides read TGTGCCAGCGCGGGGTTCCCCCTCACTGAAGCTTTCTTT.

The gene calls are TRBV20-1 and TRBJ1-3, with D hard to call. This CDR3 region has 11 residues. V was clipped by 3 bases and J by 7 bases, with 7 bases between them. In germline, CDR1 is DFQATT, CDR2 SNEGSKA (reference sequence). The CDR3 bases are TGCAGTGCTAGTCGTAGGAACACCATATATTTT. As protein: CSASRRNTIYF.